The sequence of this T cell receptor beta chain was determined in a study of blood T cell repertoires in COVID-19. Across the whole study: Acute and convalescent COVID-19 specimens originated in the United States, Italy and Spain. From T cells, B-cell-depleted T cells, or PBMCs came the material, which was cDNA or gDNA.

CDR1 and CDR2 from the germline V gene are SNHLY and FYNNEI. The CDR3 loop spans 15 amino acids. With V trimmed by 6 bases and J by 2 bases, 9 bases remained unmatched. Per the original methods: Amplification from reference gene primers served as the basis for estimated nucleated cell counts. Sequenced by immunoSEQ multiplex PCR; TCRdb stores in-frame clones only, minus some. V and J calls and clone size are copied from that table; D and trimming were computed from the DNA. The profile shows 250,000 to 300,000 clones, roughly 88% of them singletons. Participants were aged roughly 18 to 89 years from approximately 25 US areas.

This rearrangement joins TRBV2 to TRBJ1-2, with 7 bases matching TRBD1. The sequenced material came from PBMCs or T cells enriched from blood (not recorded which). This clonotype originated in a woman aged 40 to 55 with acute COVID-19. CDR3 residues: CASSAIRTGNYGYTF. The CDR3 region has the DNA TGTGCCAGCAGCGCAATACGGACAGGAAACTATGGCTACACCTTC.